This TCR beta chain was captured in a study of T cell responses to AZD1222 COVID-19 vaccine. Study-wide results and limits: Spike was spanned by vaccine-associated CD4 TCRs, which were dominant at 160-218 and 743-854. Two AZD1222 doses significantly raised spike-specific TCR breadth and depth over controls. Most donors were white British, females outnumbered males, and clonal diversity was possibly underestimated.

Here immunoSEQ multiplex PCR was the method, and the copy in TCRdb shows in-frame clones only, minus some. Here the sample spans 120,000 to 150,000 clones, 70% to 90% being singletons. Trimming took off 6 bases at V and 10 bases at J, with 18 bases between the two ends. The CDR3 runs 13 residues. From germline, CDR1 is MNHEY and CDR2 SVGAGI. About this clone: The antigen remains unidentified.

The material was peripheral blood, obtained 28 days after the second dose of the MenACWY control vaccine. The TCR originated in an adult who received the MenACWY meningococcal vaccine as a control. V usage is TRBV6-5 and J usage is TRBJ1-1; D remains unclear. The DNA for the CDR3 is TGTGCCAGCAGGGACCGGGGAGTTTTAGCAGCTTTCTTT. Amino acids: CASRDRGVLAAFF.